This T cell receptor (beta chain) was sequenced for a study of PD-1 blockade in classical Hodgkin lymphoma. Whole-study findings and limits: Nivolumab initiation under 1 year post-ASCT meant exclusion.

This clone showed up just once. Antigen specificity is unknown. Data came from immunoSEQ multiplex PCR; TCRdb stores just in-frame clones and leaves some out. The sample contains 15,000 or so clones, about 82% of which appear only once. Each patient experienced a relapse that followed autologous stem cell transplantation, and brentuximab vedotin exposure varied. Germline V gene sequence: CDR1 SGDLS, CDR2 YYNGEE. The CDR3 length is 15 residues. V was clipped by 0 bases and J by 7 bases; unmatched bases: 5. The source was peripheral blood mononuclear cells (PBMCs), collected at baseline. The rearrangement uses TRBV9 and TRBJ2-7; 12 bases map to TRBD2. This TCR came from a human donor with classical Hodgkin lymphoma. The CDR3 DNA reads TGTGCCAGCAGCGTAGGACTAGCGGGAGTTTTGGAGCAGTACTTC. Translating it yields CASSVGLAGVLEQYF.